A selection of T cell receptor beta chains follows, all from one sample in a study of blood T cell repertoires in COVID-19. Some clones are missing from TCRdb's copy, which holds only in-frame ones; the method was immunoSEQ multiplex PCR. The sample shows more than 50,000 clones, around 85% of them seen only once. Sequencing was carried out using peripheral blood. These receptors were collected from a human donor in a cohort sampled during active COVID-19. Both conserved end residues are part of each CDR3. The D gene is left open where the match is weak. Clone size, where shown, is once, few, many, or a class for clones that have expanded.

D: -; V: TRBV10-2; J: TRBJ1-2; size: -; DNA: TGCGCCAGCAGTGAAAGGGGCCCTAACTATGGCTACACCTTC; CDR3: CASSERGPNYGYTF
D: -; V: TRBV4-3; J: TRBJ1-2; size: -; DNA: TGCGCCAGCAGCCACTCCGGGACTGGGAACTATGGCTACACCTTC; CDR3: CASSHSGTGNYGYTF
D: -; V: TRBV13; J: TRBJ2-7; size: -; DNA: TGTGCCAGCAGTCGGGCCCGGGGGGCCGAGCAGTACTTC; CDR3: CASSRARGAEQYF
D: -; V: TRBV24-1; J: TRBJ1-1; size: -; DNA: TGTGCCACCCAGGGGTTGAACACTGAAGCTTTCTTT; CDR3: CATQGLNTEAFF
D: -; V: TRBV5-6; J: TRBJ2-5; size: -; DNA: TGTGCCAGCAGCCTCCGGACAGCCCAAGAGACCCAGTACTTC; CDR3: CASSLRTAQETQYF
D: TRBD1; V: TRBV30; J: TRBJ2-1; size: -; DNA: TGTGCCTGGAAGACAGGGACATCCTACAATGAGCAGTTCTTC; CDR3: CAWKTGTSYNEQFF
D: -; V: TRBV9; J: TRBJ1-4; size: -; DNA: TGTGCCAGCAGCGTCGCGGGATCGGCTAATGAAAAACTGTTTTTT; CDR3: CASSVAGSANEKLFF
D: -; V: TRBV29-1; J: TRBJ1-1; size: -; DNA: TGCAGCGTTGGAGGCGTAGGAGGGTCGGCTGAAGCTTTCTTT; CDR3: CSVGGVGGSAEAFF
D: -; V: TRBV13; J: TRBJ2-7; size: -; DNA: TGTGCCAGCAGTCCGACCAACAGGGCATACGAGCAGTACTTC; CDR3: CASSPTNRAYEQYF
D: TRBD1; V: TRBV27; J: TRBJ2-7; size: -; DNA: TGTGCCAGCAGTCCGGACAGGGCCTACGAGCAGTACTTC; CDR3: CASSPDRAYEQYF
D: TRBD1; V: TRBV19; J: TRBJ1-2; size: -; DNA: TGTGCCAGTAGTATTGGGACAGATAACTATGGCTACACCTTC; CDR3: CASSIGTDNYGYTF
D: TRBD2; V: TRBV7-7; J: TRBJ2-1; size: -; DNA: TGTGCCAGCAGCTTACTAGCGGGGGATCCCTACAATGAGCAGTTCTTC; CDR3: CASSLLAGDPYNEQFF
D: TRBD1; V: TRBV18; J: TRBJ1-5; size: -; DNA: TGTGCCAGCTCCCTGTCAGGACAGGTTAATTCGAACAGCAATCAGCCCCAGCATTTT; CDR3: CASSLSGQVNSNSNQPQHF
D: -; V: TRBV21-1; J: TRBJ2-4; size: many; DNA: TGTGCCAGCAGCAAAAGTGCCTATTTGCGGATTTTTCTGACCAAAAACATTCAGTACTTC; CDR3: CASSKSAYLRIFLTKNIQYF
D: TRBD1; V: TRBV19; J: TRBJ1-4; size: -; DNA: TGTGCCAGTACCAATGACAGGGGCGGAAAACTGTTTTTT; CDR3: CASTNDRGGKLFF
D: TRBD2; V: TRBV7-9; J: TRBJ2-7; size: -; DNA: TGTGCCAGCAGCTCGCCGGGACTAGCCTACGAGCAGTACTTC; CDR3: CASSSPGLAYEQYF
D: TRBD2; V: TRBV19; J: TRBJ2-7; size: -; DNA: TGTGCCAGTAGTATTAACGGGGGGTTCGACGAGCAGTACTTC; CDR3: CASSINGGFDEQYF
D: -; V: TRBV2; J: TRBJ2-7; size: -; DNA: TGTGCCAGCGGTCAGGGGTACGAGCAGTACTTC; CDR3: CASGQGYEQYF
D: TRBD2; V: TRBV5-8; J: TRBJ2-3; size: -; DNA: TGTGCCAGCGGGCGGGTGAGCGGGGCAGATACGCAGTATTTT; CDR3: CASGRVSGADTQYF
D: TRBD1; V: TRBV7-9; J: TRBJ2-5; size: -; DNA: TGTGCCAGCAGCTTGCTGGACAGGGAGAAGGAGACCCAGTACTTC; CDR3: CASSLLDREKETQYF
D: -; V: TRBV2; J: TRBJ2-3; size: -; DNA: TGTGCCAGCAGTGCTGGTACATCTAGCACAGATACGCAGTATTTT; CDR3: CASSAGTSSTDTQYF
D: TRBD1; V: TRBV5-1; J: TRBJ1-3; size: -; DNA: TGCGCCAGCAGCTTGGATTCTCAGGGGGTCTTCTCTGGAAACACCATATATTTT; CDR3: CASSLDSQGVFSGNTIYF
D: -; V: TRBV4-2; J: TRBJ2-3; size: -; DNA: TGTGCCAGCAGCCAAGTTCGGGCAGATACGCAGTATTTT; CDR3: CASSQVRADTQYF
D: -; V: TRBV7-8; J: TRBJ2-7; size: -; DNA: TGTGCCAGCAGCCCAGGCAGGAGGGCCAACACCCTGGCCTCCTACGAGCAGTACTTC; CDR3: CASSPGRRANTLASYEQYF
D: TRBD1; V: TRBV6-5; J: TRBJ2-3; size: -; DNA: TGTGCCAGCAGGGGACAGGGGGCGAAGTCAGATACGCAGTATTTT; CDR3: CASRGQGAKSDTQYF
D: TRBD2; V: TRBV18; J: TRBJ2-6; size: -; DNA: TGTGCCAGCTCACCGACGGGACTAGGAACACCTGGGGCCAACGTCCTGACTTTC; CDR3: CASSPTGLGTPGANVLTF
D: TRBD2; V: TRBV13; J: TRBJ2-5; size: -; DNA: TGTGCCAGCAGCTTGACTAGCGGGGGGGCCGTCACAGAGACCCAGTACTTC; CDR3: CASSLTSGGAVTETQYF
D: -; V: TRBV10-1; J: TRBJ2-2; size: -; DNA: TGCGCCAGCAGTGACCAGGCGATCACCGGGGAGCTGTTTTTT; CDR3: CASSDQAITGELFF
D: -; V: TRBV5-5; J: TRBJ2-1; size: -; DNA: TGTGCCAGCAGCTTTTGGAGGTCACTTTACAATGAGCAGTTCTTC; CDR3: CASSFWRSLYNEQFF
D: TRBD1; V: TRBV15; J: TRBJ1-6; size: medium-sized; DNA: TGTGCCACCAGCGGTTTTTTCCAGGGGGACCTTTCACCCCTCCACTTT; CDR3: CATSGFFQGDLSPLHF
D: TRBD1; V: TRBV11-2; J: TRBJ1-2; size: -; DNA: TGTGCCAGCAGCAAGGGACAGGGAGGAGCTGGCTACACCTTC; CDR3: CASSKGQGGAGYTF
D: -; V: TRBV10-3; J: TRBJ2-1; size: -; DNA: TGTGCCATCAGTGAGTCAACCGGGGACAATGAGCAGTTCTTC; CDR3: CAISESTGDNEQFF
D: -; V: TRBV18; J: TRBJ1-2; size: -; DNA: TGTGCCAGCTCACCACCGAACAGGGACTATGGCTACACCTTC; CDR3: CASSPPNRDYGYTF
D: TRBD1; V: TRBV10-3; J: TRBJ2-7; size: -; DNA: TGTGTCATCAGAGAGGGACAGGGTAATGCCTACGTCGAGCAGTACTTC; CDR3: CVIREGQGNAYVEQYF
D: TRBD2; V: TRBV5-4; J: TRBJ2-5; size: -; DNA: TGTGCCAGCAGCTTGGGGACTAGCGGGGGGGCCCCGGAGACCCAGTACTTC; CDR3: CASSLGTSGGAPETQYF
D: -; V: TRBV7-2; J: TRBJ1-5; size: -; DNA: TGTGCCAGCAGCCCCCGGGGTGGCAATCAGCCCCAGCATTTT; CDR3: CASSPRGGNQPQHF
D: -; V: TRBV18; J: TRBJ1-4; size: -; DNA: TGTGCCAGCCGTAGGGGCCTGGATGAAAAACTGTTTTTT; CDR3: CASRRGLDEKLFF
D: -; V: TRBV9; J: TRBJ2-2; size: -; DNA: TGTGCCAGCAGCCCTCGACACGCGAACACCGGGGAGCTGTTTTTT; CDR3: CASSPRHANTGELFF
D: -; V: TRBV3-1/TRBV3-2; J: TRBJ1-6; size: -; DNA: TGTGCCAGCAGCCACCCTAACAGAAATTCACCCCTCCACTTT; CDR3: CASSHPNRNSPLHF
D: -; V: TRBV6-5; J: TRBJ1-1; size: -; DNA: TGTGCCAGCAGGTCAGGACAATTGGACACTGAAGCTTTCTTT; CDR3: CASRSGQLDTEAFF
D: -; V: TRBV4-3; J: TRBJ2-7; size: -; DNA: TGCGCCAGCAGCCAGACCTCACAGGGGGGGACCTACGAGCAGTACTTC; CDR3: CASSQTSQGGTYEQYF
D: TRBD2; V: TRBV7-2; J: TRBJ2-1; size: once; DNA: TGTGCCAGCAGCGTTAGCGGGGGTTGGAACAATGAGCAGTTCTTC; CDR3: CASSVSGGWNNEQFF
D: TRBD2; V: TRBV3-1/TRBV3-2; J: TRBJ2-1; size: -; DNA: TGTGCCAGCAGCCCGGGACTAGCGGGGGGCTTTAATGAGCAGTTCTTC; CDR3: CASSPGLAGGFNEQFF
D: -; V: TRBV6-4; J: TRBJ2-3; size: -; DNA: TGTGCCAGCAGTGTCGGTAGCACAGATACGCAGTATTTT; CDR3: CASSVGSTDTQYF
D: -; V: TRBV5-6; J: TRBJ1-3; size: once; DNA: TGTGCCAGCAGCCGTGGACAGCGAGGAAACACCATATATTTT; CDR3: CASSRGQRGNTIYF
D: -; V: TRBV6-5; J: TRBJ1-1; size: -; DNA: TGTGCCAGCAGTTTCAAAAGGGGGACTGAAGCTTTCTTT; CDR3: CASSFKRGTEAFF
D: -; V: TRBV2; J: TRBJ1-6; size: -; DNA: TGTGCCAGCAGTGAACAGGTCACCAAAAATTCACCCCTCCACTTT; CDR3: CASSEQVTKNSPLHF
D: -; V: TRBV27; J: TRBJ2-7; size: -; DNA: TGTGCCAGCAGTCCCGATTGGAGATCCTTAACCTACGAGCAGTACTTC; CDR3: CASSPDWRSLTYEQYF
D: -; V: TRBV9; J: TRBJ2-2; size: -; DNA: TGTGCCAGCAGCGTTAGCGACGGGGAGCTGTTTTTT; CDR3: CASSVSDGELFF
D: TRBD1; V: TRBV7-2; J: TRBJ2-7; size: once; DNA: TGTGCCAGCAGCTCAGCGGACAGGGGCGAGCAGTACTTC; CDR3: CASSSADRGEQYF
D: -; V: TRBV3-1/TRBV3-2; J: TRBJ2-1; size: -; DNA: TGTGCCAGCAAAGAAACAGGGAGTTGGGGCAATGAGCAGTTCTTC; CDR3: CASKETGSWGNEQFF